This entry is about one T cell receptor beta chain. Its antigen is as yet unknown. Germline V gene sequence: CDR1 MNHEY, CDR2 SMNVEV (reference sequence). With 2 bases removed from V and 3 bases from J, the gap between germline ends came to 8 bases. The CDR3 sequence is 13 residues long. This record comes from a study of T cell responses to AZD1222 COVID-19 vaccine. Study summary: Pooling was applied to second doses at about 4 or about 12 weeks. General study points: The sample set comprised mostly white British donors with more females, and clonal diversity was possibly underestimated.

Assay used: immunoSEQ multiplex PCR; TCRdb lists only in-frame clones, some missing. The table records roughly 110,000 clones, roughly 90% of them present only once. Here the sequenced sample was peripheral blood, taken on day 0 of AZD1222 vaccination. This sequence joins TRBV27 and TRBJ2-7, with D hard to call. This TCR was sampled from an adult in good health. This chain's CDR3 is CASSLRLYYEQYF. In DNA, the CDR3 is TGTGCCAGCAGTTTACGGCTATACTACGAGCAGTACTTC.